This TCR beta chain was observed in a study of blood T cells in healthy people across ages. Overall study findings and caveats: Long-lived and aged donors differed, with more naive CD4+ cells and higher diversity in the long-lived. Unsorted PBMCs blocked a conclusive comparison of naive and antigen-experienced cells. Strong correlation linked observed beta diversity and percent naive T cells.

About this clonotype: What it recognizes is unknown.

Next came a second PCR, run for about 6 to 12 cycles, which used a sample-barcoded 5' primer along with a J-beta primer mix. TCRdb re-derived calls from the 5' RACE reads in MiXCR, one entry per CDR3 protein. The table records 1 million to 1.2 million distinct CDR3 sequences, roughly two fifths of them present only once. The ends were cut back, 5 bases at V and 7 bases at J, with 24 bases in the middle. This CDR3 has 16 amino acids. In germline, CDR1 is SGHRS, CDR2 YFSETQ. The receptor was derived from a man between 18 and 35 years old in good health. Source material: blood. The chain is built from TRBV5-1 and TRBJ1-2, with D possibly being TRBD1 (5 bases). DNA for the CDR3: TGCGCCAGCAGGGAGTTTCCGGGACTTTCAACAGGTGGCTACACCTTC. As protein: CASREFPGLSTGGYTF.